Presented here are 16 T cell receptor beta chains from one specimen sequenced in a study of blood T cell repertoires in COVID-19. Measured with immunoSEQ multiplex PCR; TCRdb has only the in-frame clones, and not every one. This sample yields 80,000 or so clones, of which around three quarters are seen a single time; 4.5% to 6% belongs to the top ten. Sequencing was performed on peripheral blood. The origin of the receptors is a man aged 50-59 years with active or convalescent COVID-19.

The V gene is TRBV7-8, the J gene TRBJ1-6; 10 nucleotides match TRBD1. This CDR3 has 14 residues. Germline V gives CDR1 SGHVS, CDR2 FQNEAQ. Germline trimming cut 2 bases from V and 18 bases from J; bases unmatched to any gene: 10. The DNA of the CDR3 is TGTGCCAGCAGCTTATCGAGCCGGGGGACAGGGGCCCACTTT. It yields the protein CASSLSSRGTGAHF.

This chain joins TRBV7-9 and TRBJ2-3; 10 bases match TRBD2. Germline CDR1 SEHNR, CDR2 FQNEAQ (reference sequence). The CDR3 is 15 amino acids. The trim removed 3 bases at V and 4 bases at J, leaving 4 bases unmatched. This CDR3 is CASSFTSGAADTQYF. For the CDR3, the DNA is TGTGCCAGCAGCTTTACTAGCGGGGCTGCAGATACGCAGTATTTT.

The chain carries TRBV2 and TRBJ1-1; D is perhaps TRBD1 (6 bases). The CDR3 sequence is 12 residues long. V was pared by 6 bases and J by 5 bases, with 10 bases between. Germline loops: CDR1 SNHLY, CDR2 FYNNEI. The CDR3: CASRQGYTEAFF. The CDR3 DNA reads TGTGCCAGCAGACAGGGATATACTGAAGCTTTCTTT.

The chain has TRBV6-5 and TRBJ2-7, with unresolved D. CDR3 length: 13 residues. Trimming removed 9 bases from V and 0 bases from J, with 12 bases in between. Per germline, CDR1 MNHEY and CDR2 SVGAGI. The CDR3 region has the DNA TGTGCCAGTTCGAAAGAGGCCTCCTACGAGCAGTACTTC. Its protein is CASSKEASYEQYF.

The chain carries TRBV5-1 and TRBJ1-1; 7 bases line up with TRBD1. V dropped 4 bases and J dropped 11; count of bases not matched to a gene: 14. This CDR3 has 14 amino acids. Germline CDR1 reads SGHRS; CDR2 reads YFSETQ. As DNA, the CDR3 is TGCGCCAGCAGCAGTGCCTCAGGGGGTTCTGGGGCTTTCTTT. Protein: CASSSASGGSGAFF.

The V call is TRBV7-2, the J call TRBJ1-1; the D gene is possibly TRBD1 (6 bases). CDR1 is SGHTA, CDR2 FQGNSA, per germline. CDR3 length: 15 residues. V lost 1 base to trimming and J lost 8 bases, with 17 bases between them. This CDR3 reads CASSLDSARGKEAFF. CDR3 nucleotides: TGTGCCAGCAGCTTAGACTCCGCCAGGGGCAAAGAAGCTTTCTTT.

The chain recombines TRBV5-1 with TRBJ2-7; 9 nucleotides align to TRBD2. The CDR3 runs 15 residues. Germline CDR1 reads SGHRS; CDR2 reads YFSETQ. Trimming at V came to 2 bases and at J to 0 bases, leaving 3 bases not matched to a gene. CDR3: CASSFSGGSSYEQYF. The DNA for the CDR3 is TGCGCCAGCAGCTTTAGCGGGGGTAGCTCCTACGAGCAGTACTTC.

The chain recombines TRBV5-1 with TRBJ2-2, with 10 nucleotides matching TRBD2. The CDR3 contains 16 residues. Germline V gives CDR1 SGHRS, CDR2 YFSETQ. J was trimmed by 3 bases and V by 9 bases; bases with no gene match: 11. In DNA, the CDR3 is TGCGCCACCCCGACCCCTAGCGGGGGTGACACCGGGGAGCTGTTTTTT. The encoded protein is CATPTPSGGDTGELFF.

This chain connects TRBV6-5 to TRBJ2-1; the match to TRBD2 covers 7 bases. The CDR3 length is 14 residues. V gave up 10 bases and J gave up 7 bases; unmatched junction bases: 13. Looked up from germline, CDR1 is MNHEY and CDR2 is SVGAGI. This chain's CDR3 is CATSRLAGINEQFF. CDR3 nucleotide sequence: TGTGCCACCTCCAGACTAGCAGGCATTAATGAGCAGTTCTTC.

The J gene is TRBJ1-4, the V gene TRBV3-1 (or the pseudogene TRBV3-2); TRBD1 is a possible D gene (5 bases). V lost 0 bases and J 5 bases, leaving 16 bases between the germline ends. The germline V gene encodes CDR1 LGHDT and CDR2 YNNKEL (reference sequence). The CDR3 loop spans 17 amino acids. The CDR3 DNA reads TGTGCCAGCAGCCAAGATTACCCGGGACTAAGGAATGAAAAACTGTTTTTT. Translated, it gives CASSQDYPGLRNEKLFF.

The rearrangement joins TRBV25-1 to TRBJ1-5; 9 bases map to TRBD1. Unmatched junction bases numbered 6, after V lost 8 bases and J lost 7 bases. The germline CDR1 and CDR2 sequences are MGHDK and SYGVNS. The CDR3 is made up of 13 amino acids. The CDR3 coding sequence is TGTGCCAGCGGTACAGGGGGCGGGCAGCCCCAGCATTTT. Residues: CASGTGGGQPQHF.

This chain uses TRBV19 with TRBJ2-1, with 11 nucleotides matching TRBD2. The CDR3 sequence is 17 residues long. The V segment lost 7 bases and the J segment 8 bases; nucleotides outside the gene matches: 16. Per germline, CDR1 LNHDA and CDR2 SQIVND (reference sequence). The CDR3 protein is CASTRIAGGPLGDEQFF. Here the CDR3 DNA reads TGTGCCAGTACCAGAATAGCGGGGGGGCCTCTTGGGGATGAGCAGTTCTTC.

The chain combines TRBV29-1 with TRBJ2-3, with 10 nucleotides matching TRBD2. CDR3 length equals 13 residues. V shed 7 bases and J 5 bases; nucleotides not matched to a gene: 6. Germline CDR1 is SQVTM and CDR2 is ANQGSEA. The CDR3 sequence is CSGSGGVVDTQYF. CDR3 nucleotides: TGCAGCGGAAGCGGGGGGGTGGTAGATACGCAGTATTTT.

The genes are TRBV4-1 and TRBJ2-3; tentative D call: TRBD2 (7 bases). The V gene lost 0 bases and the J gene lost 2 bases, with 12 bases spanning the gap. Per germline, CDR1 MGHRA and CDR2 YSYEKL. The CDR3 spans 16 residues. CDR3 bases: TGCGCCAGCAGCCAAGAAGGCGGGGGCCACACAGATACGCAGTATTTT. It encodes CASSQEGGGHTDTQYF.

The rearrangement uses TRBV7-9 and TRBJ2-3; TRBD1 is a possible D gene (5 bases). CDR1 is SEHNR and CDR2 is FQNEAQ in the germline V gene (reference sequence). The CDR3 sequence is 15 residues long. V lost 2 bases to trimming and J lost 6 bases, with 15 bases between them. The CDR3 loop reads CASSLLAGPKDTQYF. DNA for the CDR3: TGTGCCAGCAGCTTACTCGCAGGGCCGAAGGATACGCAGTATTTT.

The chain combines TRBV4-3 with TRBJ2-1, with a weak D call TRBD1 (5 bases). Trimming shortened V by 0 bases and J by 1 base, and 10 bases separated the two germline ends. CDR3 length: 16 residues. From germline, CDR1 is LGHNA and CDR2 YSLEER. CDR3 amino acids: CASSQDRGYSYNEQFF. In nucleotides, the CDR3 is TGCGCCAGCAGCCAAGATAGGGGTTATTCCTACAATGAGCAGTTCTTC.